The 17 T cell receptor beta chains given below trace back to one sample, sequenced in a study of shared clonotypes between healthy human individuals. Generated by immunoSEQ multiplex PCR, the TCRdb table keeps only in-frame clones and is missing some. The sample has approximately 980,000 clones; approximately 80% are singletons. The sample taken for sequencing was memory CD4+ T cells sorted from blood. The subset denotes: CD45RA-negative fraction. These receptors all stem from a man aged 18 to 29 in good health.

This clone appeared a single time. V gene TRBV15 combines with J gene TRBJ2-3, with TRBD2 identical over 11 bases. The J segment lost 3 bases and the V segment lost 4 bases, leaving 6 bases of the junction unmatched. Germline loops: CDR1 LNHNV, CDR2 YYDKDF (reference sequence). The CDR3 has 16 residues. CDR3 DNA: TGTGCCACCAGCATGGGACTAGCGGTCGGGACAGATACGCAGTATTTT. Amino acids: CATSMGLAVGTDTQYF.

V is TRBV14 and J is TRBJ1-2, with no clear D. Germline CDR1 reads SGHDN; CDR2 reads FVKESK. This CDR3 comprises 13 residues. V lost 1 base and J lost 8, with 11 bases in between. The CDR3 DNA sequence: TGTGCCAGCAGCCAAGGGCATCTAGGGGGCTACACCTTC. As protein: CASSQGHLGGYTF.

The chain joins TRBV7-8 to TRBJ2-5, with TRBD2 as a possible D gene (6 bases). CDR1 SGHVS and CDR2 FQNEAQ come from the germline V gene. The CDR3 runs 15 residues. Trimming pared 2 bases from V and 0 bases from J, leaving 10 bases between. The CDR3 region has the DNA TGTGCCAGCAGCTTACCACGGGGGAACCAAGAGACCCAGTACTTC. This encodes CASSLPRGNQETQYF. Variable domain in full (rest from reference TRBV7-8 and TRBJ2-5): GAGVSQSPRYKVAKRGQDVALRCDPISGHVSLFWYQQALGQGPEFLTYFQNEAQLDKSGLPSDRFFAERPEGSVSTLKIQRTQQEDSAVYLCASSLPRGNQETQYFGPGTRLLVL.

The rearrangement links TRBV10-2 to TRBJ1-2; TRBD1 agrees at 11 bases. Germline assignment: CDR1 WSHSY and CDR2 SAAADI. V lost 5 bases to trimming and J lost 4 bases; unmatched junction nucleotides: 6. CDR3 length equals 15 residues. In DNA, the CDR3 is TGCGCCAGCAGTCACCCGGGACAGGGGGGCTATGGCTACACCTTC. Protein sequence: CASSHPGQGGYGYTF.

This sequence joins TRBV11-2 and TRBJ2-3; 9 bases are shared with TRBD2. The CDR3 extends over 17 amino acids. Germline assignment: CDR1 SGHAT and CDR2 FQNNGV. J was trimmed by 4 bases and V by 6 bases; bases with no gene match: 14. In nucleotides, the CDR3 is TGTGCCAGCAGATATAGCCCGGGCGGGGGGGCCGCAGATACGCAGTATTTT. This gives the protein CASRYSPGGGAADTQYF. Using reference TRBV11-2 and TRBJ2-3 for the parts outside the CDR3, the full variable domain is EAGVAQSPRYKIIEKRQSVAFWCNPISGHATLYWYQQILGQGPKLLIQFQNNGVVDDSQLPKDRFSAERLKGVDSTLKIQPAKLEDSAVYLCASRYSPGGGAADTQYFGPGTRLTVL.

The chain combines TRBV7-6 with TRBJ1-1, with D perhaps TRBD1 (5 bases). The V end lost 5 bases, the J end lost 1 base, and 17 bases lay between the germline ends. CDR3 size: 16 residues. CDR1 and CDR2 from the germline V gene are SGHVS and FNYEAQ. DNA of the CDR3: TGTGCCAGCAGCCTAGATTATTCGGGGCCGAACACTGAAGCTTTCTTT. This encodes CASSLDYSGPNTEAFF.

The chain combines TRBV25-1 with TRBJ1-4; TRBD1 aligns across 9 bases. CDR3 size: 13 residues. The germline V gene encodes CDR1 MGHDK and CDR2 SYGVNS. The J segment lost 8 bases and the V segment lost 8 bases, leaving 6 bases of the junction unmatched. In DNA form, the CDR3 reads TGTGCCAGCGTCGGGACAGGGTACGAAAAACTGTTTTTT. Translated, it gives CASVGTGYEKLFF.

This chain links TRBV6-5 with TRBJ1-2; D is unclear. The germline V gene has CDR1 MNHEY and CDR2 SVGAGI. The CDR3 has 13 amino acids. Trimming left V 4 bases short and J 8 bases short, with 14 bases between. The CDR3 region is CASSSAEGKGYTF. In nucleotides, the CDR3 is TGTGCCAGCAGTTCCGCCGAAGGGAAGGGCTACACCTTC.

Notes on this clone: The same CDR3 arises from other DNA sequences in this sample as well. Written as DNA, the CDR3 is TGTGCCAGCAGCTTAGCAGGCTACGAGCAGTACTTC. It yields the protein CASSLAGYEQYF. The rearrangement joins TRBV11-2 to TRBJ2-7, with D hard to call. The CDR3 sequence is 12 residues long. Germline lookup yields CDR1 SGHAT and CDR2 FQNNGV. V was trimmed by 1 base and J by 3 bases, leaving 4 bases between them.

The V and J genes are TRBV2 and TRBJ2-5; no reliable D call. Germline V CDR1 and CDR2: SNHLY, FYNNEI. CDR3 length: 14 residues. Trimming shortened V by 6 bases and J by 1 base, and 12 bases separated the two germline ends. This CDR3 is CASRPARSQETQYF. The DNA of the CDR3 is TGTGCCAGCAGGCCGGCCCGCTCCCAAGAGACCCAGTACTTC.

The chain joins TRBV30 to TRBJ1-2; a weak D match, TRBD1 (5 bases). V was trimmed by 5 bases and J by 2 bases, leaving 12 bases between them. The CDR3 is 13 residues long. The germline V gene encodes CDR1 GTSNPN and CDR2 SVGIG (reference sequence). CDR3 protein: CAWAKGPNYGYTF. Written as DNA, the CDR3 is TGTGCCTGGGCAAAGGGGCCGAACTATGGCTACACCTTC.

The chain joins TRBV5-6 to TRBJ1-2; D is unclear. There are 15 residues in the CDR3. V was clipped by 0 bases and J by 5 bases, with 14 bases between them. CDR1 and CDR2 (germline): SGHDT, YYEEEE. The CDR3 sequence: CASSLGTWLEYGYTF. The CDR3 DNA follows: TGTGCCAGCAGCTTGGGGACTTGGTTGGAGTATGGCTACACCTTC.

As concerns this clone: Other nucleotide sequences from this sample produce the same CDR3. This chain uses TRBV28 with TRBJ1-5, with D possibly TRBD1 on 5 matching bases. The CDR3 runs to 13 residues. From germline, CDR1 is MDHEN and CDR2 SYDVKM. Trimming shortened V by 6 bases and J by 0 bases, and 6 bases separated the two germline ends. The CDR3 region is CASRGGSNQPQHF. CDR3 coding DNA: TGTGCCAGCAGGGGGGGTAGCAATCAGCCCCAGCATTTT.

The chain uses TRBV7-2 and TRBJ2-2; D ambiguous. The CDR3 consists of 17 residues. V shed 1 base and J shed 4 bases, with 16 bases lying between them. CDR1 is SGHTA, CDR2 FQGNSA, per germline. The CDR3 reads CASSLDPARVRTGELFF. CDR3 in DNA: TGTGCCAGCAGCTTAGACCCCGCTAGGGTGCGCACCGGGGAGCTGTTTTTT.

DNA of the CDR3: TGTGCCAGCAGCTTAGATTTGCGGGAGCTCTACGAGCAGTACTTC. It translates to CASSLDLRELYEQYF. This rearrangement joins TRBV7-2 to TRBJ2-7; 7 bases are a match to TRBD2. The CDR3 totals 15 residues. Germline CDR1 is SGHTA and CDR2 is FQGNSA. The V segment lost 1 base and the J segment 3 bases; nucleotides outside the gene matches: 6.

The chain uses TRBV5-5 and TRBJ1-3, with 7 bases matching TRBD1. This CDR3 region has 14 residues. The V segment lost 5 bases and the J segment 5 bases; nucleotides outside the gene matches: 7. Germline assignment: CDR1 SGHKS and CDR2 YYEKEE (reference sequence). The CDR3 here is CASSLQGRRNTIYF. CDR3 nucleotides: TGTGCCAGCAGTTTACAGGGGAGGCGAAACACCATATATTTT. The full variable domain, rest sourced from reference TRBV5-5 and TRBJ1-3, is DAGVTQSPTHLIKTRGQQVTLRCSPISGHKSVSWYQQVLGQGPQFIFQYYEKEERGRGNFPDRFSARQFPNYSSELNVNALLLGDSALYLCASSLQGRRNTIYFGEGSWLTVV.

This chain links TRBV10-2 with TRBJ1-4; no definite D call. V gave up 5 bases and J gave up 8 bases, with 15 bases separating them. The germline V gene encodes CDR1 WSHSY and CDR2 SAAADI. The length of the CDR3 is 14 residues. CDR3 residues: CASSWSGVGEKLFF. The CDR3 DNA sequence: TGCGCCAGCAGTTGGTCCGGGGTCGGCGAAAAACTGTTTTTT.